This entry describes one TCR beta chain. TCR beta CDR3 regions were amplified from RNA. RT-PCR in the first round (using the HTBI primer set) targeted the TCR CDR3. TCRdb redid the calling of the multiplex PCR reads with MiXCR, one entry per CDR3 protein. The sample lists about 400,000 distinct CDR3 sequences; approximately 13% were seen once. The CDR3 runs to 17 residues. With V trimmed by 7 bases and J by 0 bases, 10 bases remained unmatched. The entry originates in a study of T cells in Graves' hyperthyroidism and ophthalmopathy. The source of the PBMCs was approximately 10 ml of fresh peripheral blood.

Sequenced sample: blood. The chain links TRBV12-3 or TRBV12-4 to TRBJ2-3; 10 positions match TRBD2. This sequence originates from a woman aged 18-29 years with Graves' hyperthyroidism. Here the CDR3 reads CASTLGLAGGSTDTQYF. The CDR3 DNA reads TGTGCCAGCACCTTGGGTTTAGCGGGGGGCAGCACAGATACGCAGTATTTT.